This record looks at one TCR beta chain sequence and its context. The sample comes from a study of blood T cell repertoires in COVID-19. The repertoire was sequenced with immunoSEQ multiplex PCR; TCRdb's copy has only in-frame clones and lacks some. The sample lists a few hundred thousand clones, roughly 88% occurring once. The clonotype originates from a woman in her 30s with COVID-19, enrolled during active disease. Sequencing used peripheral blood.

Here the CDR3 reads CASRRTQGANTEAFF. The CDR3 DNA sequence: TGTGCCAGCAGACGTACACAGGGGGCGAACACTGAAGCTTTCTTT. V usage is TRBV2 and J usage is TRBJ1-1, with TRBD1 identical over 9 bases. Germline CDR1 and CDR2: SNHLY and FYNNEI. There are 15 residues in the CDR3. The trim removed 6 bases at V and 1 base at J, leaving 6 bases unmatched.